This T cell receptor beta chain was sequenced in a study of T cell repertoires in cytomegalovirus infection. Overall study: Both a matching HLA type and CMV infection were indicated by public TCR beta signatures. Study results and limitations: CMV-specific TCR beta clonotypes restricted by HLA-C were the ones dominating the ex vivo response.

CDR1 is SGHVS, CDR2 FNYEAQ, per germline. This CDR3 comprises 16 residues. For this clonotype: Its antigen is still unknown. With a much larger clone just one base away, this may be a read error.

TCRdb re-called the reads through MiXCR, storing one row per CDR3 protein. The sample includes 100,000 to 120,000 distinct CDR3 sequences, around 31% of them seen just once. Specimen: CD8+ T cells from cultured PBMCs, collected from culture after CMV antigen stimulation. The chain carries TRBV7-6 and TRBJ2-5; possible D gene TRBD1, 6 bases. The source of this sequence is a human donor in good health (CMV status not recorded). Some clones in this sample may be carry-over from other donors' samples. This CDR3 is CANSQITGTPQETQYF. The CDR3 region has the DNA TGTGCCAACAGCCAGATCACCGGGACACCCCAAGAGACCCAGTACTTC.